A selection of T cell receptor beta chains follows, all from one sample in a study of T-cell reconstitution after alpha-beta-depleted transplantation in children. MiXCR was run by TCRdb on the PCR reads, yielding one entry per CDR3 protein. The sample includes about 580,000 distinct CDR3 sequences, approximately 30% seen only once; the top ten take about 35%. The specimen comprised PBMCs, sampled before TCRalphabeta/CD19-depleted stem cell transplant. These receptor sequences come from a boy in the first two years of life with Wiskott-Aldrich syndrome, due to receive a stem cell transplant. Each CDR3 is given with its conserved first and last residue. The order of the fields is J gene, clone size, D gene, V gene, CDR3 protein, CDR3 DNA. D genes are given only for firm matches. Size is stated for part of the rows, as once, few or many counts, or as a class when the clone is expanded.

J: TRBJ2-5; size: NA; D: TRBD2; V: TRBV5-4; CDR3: CASSFPGTRQETQYF; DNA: TGTGCCAGCAGCTTCCCGGGGACTAGACAAGAGACCCAGTACTTC
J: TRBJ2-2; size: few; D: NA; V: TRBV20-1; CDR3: CSARLSGLLNTGELFF; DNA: TGCAGTGCTAGACTTTCAGGCCTCTTAAACACCGGGGAGCTGTTTTTT
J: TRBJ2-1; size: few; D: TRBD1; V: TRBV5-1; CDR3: CASGTGGGLGEQFF; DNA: TGCGCCAGCGGGACAGGAGGGGGCCTCGGGGAGCAGTTCTTC
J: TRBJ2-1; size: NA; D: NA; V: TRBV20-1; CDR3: CSASELLEQFF; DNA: TGCAGTGCTTCCGAGTTACTCGAGCAGTTCTTC
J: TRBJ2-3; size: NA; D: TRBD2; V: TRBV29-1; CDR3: CSGSAGAADTQYF; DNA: TGCAGCGGATCAGCGGGAGCCGCAGATACGCAGTATTTT
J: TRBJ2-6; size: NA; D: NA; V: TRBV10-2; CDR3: CASSAGPWGAGANVLTF; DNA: TGCGCCAGCAGCGCTGGCCCTTGGGGTGCTGGGGCCAACGTCCTGACTTTC
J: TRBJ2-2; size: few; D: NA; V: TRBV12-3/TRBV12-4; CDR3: CASTQTGELFF; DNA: TGTGCCAGCACCCAGACCGGGGAGCTGTTTTTT
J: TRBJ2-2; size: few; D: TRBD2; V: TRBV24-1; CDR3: CATSDSGLAGAGELFF; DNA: TGTGCCACCAGTGATTCCGGACTAGCGGGAGCCGGGGAGCTGTTTTTT
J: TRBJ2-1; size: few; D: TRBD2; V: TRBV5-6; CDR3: CASSLRTSGDHNEQFF; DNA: TGTGCCAGCAGCCTCCGGACTAGCGGAGACCACAATGAGCAGTTCTTC
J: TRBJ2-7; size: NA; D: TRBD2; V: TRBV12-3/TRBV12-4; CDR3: CASSDTSGLGDEQYF; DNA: TGTGCCAGCAGTGATACCTCGGGACTAGGGGACGAGCAGTACTTC
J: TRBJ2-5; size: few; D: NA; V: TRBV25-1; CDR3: CASTTQVGLGETQYF; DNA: TGTGCCAGCACCACTCAAGTGGGGCTCGGGGAGACCCAGTACTTC
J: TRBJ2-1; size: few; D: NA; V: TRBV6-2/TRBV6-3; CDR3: CASSFRVAYNEQFF; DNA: TGTGCCAGCAGTTTCCGCGTCGCCTACAATGAGCAGTTCTTC
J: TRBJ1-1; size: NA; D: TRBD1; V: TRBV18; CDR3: CASSPPDRANTEAFF; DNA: TGTGCCAGCTCACCACCGGACAGGGCGAACACTGAAGCTTTCTTT
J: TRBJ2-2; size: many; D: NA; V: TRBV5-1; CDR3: CASSLGPREAGELFF; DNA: TGCGCCAGCAGCTTGGGACCCAGGGAGGCCGGGGAGCTGTTTTTT
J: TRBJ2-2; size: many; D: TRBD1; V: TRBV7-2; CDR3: CASSLQGVAGELFF; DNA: TGTGCCAGCAGCTTGCAGGGGGTGGCCGGGGAGCTGTTTTTT
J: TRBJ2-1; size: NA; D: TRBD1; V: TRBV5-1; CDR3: CASSKTSRDRNNEQFF; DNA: TGCGCCAGCAGCAAAACGTCCCGGGACAGGAACAATGAGCAGTTCTTC
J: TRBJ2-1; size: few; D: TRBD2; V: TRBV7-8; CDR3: CASSLSGSGSFGQFF; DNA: TGTGCCAGCAGCTTATCTGGTAGCGGGAGTTTTGGGCAGTTCTTC
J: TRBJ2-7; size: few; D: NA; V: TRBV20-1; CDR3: CSASHRDVSEQYF; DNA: TGCAGTGCTAGTCACAGGGACGTCAGCGAGCAGTACTTC
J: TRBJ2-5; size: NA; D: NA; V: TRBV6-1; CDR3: CASSELLVPQETQYF; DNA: TGTGCCAGCAGCGAACTACTAGTACCGCAAGAGACCCAGTACTTC
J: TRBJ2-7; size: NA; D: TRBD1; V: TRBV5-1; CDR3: CASSGQGAGGSYEQYF; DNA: TGCGCCAGCAGCGGCCAAGGGGCAGGGGGCTCCTACGAGCAGTACTTC
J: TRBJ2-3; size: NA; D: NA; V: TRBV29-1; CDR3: CSASRTATDTQYF; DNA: TGCAGCGCCTCTAGGACAGCCACAGATACGCAGTATTTT
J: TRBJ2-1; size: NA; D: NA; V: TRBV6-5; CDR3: CASSYTLGHEQFF; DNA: TGTGCCAGCAGTTATACCCTAGGGCATGAGCAGTTCTTC